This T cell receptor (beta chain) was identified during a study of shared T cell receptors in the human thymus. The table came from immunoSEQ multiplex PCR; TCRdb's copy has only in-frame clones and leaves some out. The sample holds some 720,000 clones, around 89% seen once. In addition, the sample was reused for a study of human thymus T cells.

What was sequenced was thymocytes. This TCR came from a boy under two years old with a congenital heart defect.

CDR3 residues: CASSQVISQDRGNTIYF. CDR3 in DNA: TGTGCCAGCAGCCAAGTGATATCACAGGACAGGGGAAACACCATATATTTT. The chain links TRBV4-2 to TRBJ1-3; 7 bases align to TRBD1. Germline CDR1 LGHNA, CDR2 YNFKEQ. V lost 1 base, J lost 4 bases, and 10 bases stayed unmatched. This CDR3 spans 17 amino acids.